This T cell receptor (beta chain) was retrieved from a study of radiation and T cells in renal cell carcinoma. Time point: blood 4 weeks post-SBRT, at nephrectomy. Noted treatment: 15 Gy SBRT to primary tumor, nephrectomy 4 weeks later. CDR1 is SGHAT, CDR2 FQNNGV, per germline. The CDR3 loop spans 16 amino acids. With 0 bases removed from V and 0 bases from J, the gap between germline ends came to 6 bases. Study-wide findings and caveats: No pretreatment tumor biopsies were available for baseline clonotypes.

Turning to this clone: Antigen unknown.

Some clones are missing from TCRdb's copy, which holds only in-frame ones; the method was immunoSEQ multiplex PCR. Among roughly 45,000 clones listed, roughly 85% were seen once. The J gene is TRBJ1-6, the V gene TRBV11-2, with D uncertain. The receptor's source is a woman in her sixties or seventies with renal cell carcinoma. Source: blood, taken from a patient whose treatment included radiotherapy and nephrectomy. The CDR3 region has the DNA TGTGCCAGCAGCTTAGACAGAAGCTCCTATAATTCACCCCTCCACTTT. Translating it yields CASSLDRSSYNSPLHF.